This T cell receptor (beta chain) was sequenced in a study of beta chain features in type 1 diabetes. Trimming left V 2 bases short and J 4 bases short, with 7 bases between. The CDR3 runs to 13 residues. Germline assignment: CDR1 SGHDT and CDR2 YYEEEE. Study-level findings and limits: Type 1 diabetes patients had fewer VDJ junction insertions and more deletions. Among patients with Type 1 diabetes, TCRB CDR3s were moderately but significantly shorter in every one of the four CD4+ subsets.

This clone was recorded a few times. Its matching antigen is unknown. Isolated RNA was reverse transcribed in full, so expressed TCRB transcripts were sequenced. TCRdb's copy holds only in-frame clones and misses some; the assay was immunoSEQ multiplex PCR. The sample has 130,000 to 150,000 clones, about 50% seen once. The receptor was isolated from a young man in good health. The specimen sequenced was Tregs from blood. The rearrangement links TRBV5-6 to TRBJ2-1; D is possibly TRBD1 (6 bases). Here the CDR3 reads CASSFGQYNEQFF. The CDR3 DNA sequence: TGTGCCAGCAGCTTCGGACAGTACAATGAGCAGTTCTTC.